This T cell receptor beta chain was observed in a study of PD-1 blockade in classical Hodgkin lymphoma (dated by TCRdb to about 2020). About the full investigation: Nivolumab dosing was 3 mg/kg intravenously every 2 weeks, continuing until either disease progression or unacceptable toxicity. The study used TCR beta sequencing and CyTOF to define a peripheral blood immune signature of response to PD-1 blockade in classical Hodgkin lymphoma. General findings and caveats noted by the study authors: Baseline TCR diversity was reported to be lower in newly diagnosed patients than in healthy donors and to be lower still in relapsed/refractory patients. Diversity was lower in patients who began nivolumab less than 1 year after ASCT, so these patients were left out of later analyses to avoid confounding by immune reconstitution. The study was limited to a single clinical trial cohort, and causes of repertoire differences, possibly disease activity or prior therapy, remained undefined. A significant rise by C4D1 was seen in CD4+ but not CD8+ TCR diversity (p=0.0027 vs p=0.16), with the rise being most apparent in complete responders (p=0.02). Trial patients achieving complete response had baseline diversity similar to newly diagnosed patients, whereas partial responders and progressors had significantly lower diversity.

This sample's time point label indicates: cycle 2 day 1 (C2D1) of nivolumab. All trial patients had relapsed after autologous stem cell transplantation, with cohorts A, B and C differing in prior brentuximab vedotin exposure. The trial cohort was composed of over 50 patients with relapsed/refractory classical Hodgkin lymphoma, for whom complete response, partial response or progressive disease was recorded as best overall response. Single-agent nivolumab was administered to trial patients in the multi-cohort phase II CheckMate 205 trial. An independent review committee assessed best overall response by applying the 2007 International Working Group response criteria. Trial PBMCs were obtained immediately prior to nivolumab initiation (C1D1) and on therapy at cycle 2 day 1 and cycle 4 day 1. After peripheral blood was drawn into 8 mL Vacutainer Cell Preparation Tubes, PBMCs were isolated by centrifugation and then cryopreserved.

CDR1 MNHEY and CDR2 SMNVEV are derived from the germline V gene (reference sequence). Here V drops 5 bases and J drops 6 bases, and the junction holds 14 bases not matched to any gene. The CDR3 measures 19 amino acids from cysteine to phenylalanine. Only the CDR3 DNA is retained, 57 bases long and in frame from the first base. With regard to this clone: The specificity of this receptor is unknown. No base-level quality is on record; no much larger clone is a single base apart.

Genomic DNA was extracted with the Qiagen DNeasy kit from unsorted PBMCs and from negatively selected CD4+ and CD8+ fractions. TCR beta CDR3 regions were subjected to amplification by immunoSEQ multiplex PCR with primers that anneal to V and J segments. Amplification bias was minimized using a synthetic immune receptor repertoire, and residual bias was removed computationally after sequencing. The paper's processing steps were these. Custom Python scripts were used to quantify repertoire diversity as the Shannon entropy index. Unsorted, CD4+ and CD8+ repertoires were examined separately, except in combined analyses, for which CD4+ and CD8+ sequences were merged in silico. A clone counted as expanded when the clone's frequency after treatment rose at least 2-fold relative to C1D1, and clones undetected at baseline were given a pseudocount of 0.5. Clones with 0 or 1 copy at C1D1 were defined as singleton clones, while clones with 2 or more copies were defined as non-singleton clones. By matching protein sequences in sorted samples from the same patient, clones expanded in unsorted samples were annotated as CD4+, CD8+ or unknown. Wilcoxon tests on paired samples were used to test changes in diversity from C1D1 to C4D1. TCRdb holds this immuneACCESS table with in-frame rearrangements only. Some clones are missing; in checked studies, unresolved V genes explain under half, and the rest has no known cause. V and J calls and clone size are given by that table; D and trimming were obtained from the DNA. Present in this sample are some 93,000 clones, about 91% of which were seen just once. Over 8.5% of the sample comes from the top ten.

The sample here was peripheral blood mononuclear cells (PBMCs), taken before the second cycle of nivolumab. The chain links TRBV27 with TRBJ2-1, and 15 bases in between align with TRBD2. The clonotype originates from a human donor with classical Hodgkin lymphoma. CDR3 loop: CASSPWTSGGALLLNEQFF. Read as DNA, the sequence is TGTGCCAGCAGTCCATGGACTAGCGGGGGGGCCCTCCTACTCAATGAGCAGTTCTTC.